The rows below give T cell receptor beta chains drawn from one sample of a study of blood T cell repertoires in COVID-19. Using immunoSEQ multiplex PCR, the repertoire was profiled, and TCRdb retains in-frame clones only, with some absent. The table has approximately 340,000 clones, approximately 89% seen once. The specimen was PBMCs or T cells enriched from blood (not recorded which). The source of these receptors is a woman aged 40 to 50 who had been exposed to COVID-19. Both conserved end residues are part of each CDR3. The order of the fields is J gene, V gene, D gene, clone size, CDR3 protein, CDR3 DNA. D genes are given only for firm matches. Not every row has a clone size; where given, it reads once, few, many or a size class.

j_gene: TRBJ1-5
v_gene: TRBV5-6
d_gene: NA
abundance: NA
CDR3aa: CASSLGSTNQPQHF
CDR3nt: TGTGCCAGCAGCTTGGGGTCGACAAATCAGCCCCAGCATTTT

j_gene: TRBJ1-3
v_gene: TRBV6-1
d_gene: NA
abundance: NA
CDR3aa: CASSESVTSGNTIYF
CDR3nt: TGTGCCAGCAGTGAATCCGTGACTTCTGGAAACACCATATATTTT

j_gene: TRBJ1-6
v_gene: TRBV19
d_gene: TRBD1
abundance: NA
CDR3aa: CASSPSQGAGNSPLHF
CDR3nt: TGTGCCAGTAGCCCCTCCCAGGGGGCAGGGAATTCACCCCTCCACTTT

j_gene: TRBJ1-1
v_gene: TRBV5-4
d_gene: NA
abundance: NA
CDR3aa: CASSSPLLQGNTEAFF
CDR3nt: TGTGCCAGCAGCTCACCACTCCTCCAGGGGAACACTGAAGCTTTCTTT

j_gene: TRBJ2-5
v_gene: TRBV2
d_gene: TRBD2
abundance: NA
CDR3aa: CASSGLAGGPETQYF
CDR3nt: TGTGCCAGCAGTGGACTAGCGGGGGGGCCTGAGACCCAGTACTTC

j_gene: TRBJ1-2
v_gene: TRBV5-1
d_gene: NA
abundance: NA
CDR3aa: CASSFVPTGNGYTF
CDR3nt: TGCGCCAGCAGCTTTGTGCCCACAGGGAATGGCTACACCTTC

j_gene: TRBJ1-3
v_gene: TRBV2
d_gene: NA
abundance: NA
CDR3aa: CASRKQGASGNTIYF
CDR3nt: TGTGCCAGCAGGAAACAGGGAGCCTCTGGAAACACCATATATTTT

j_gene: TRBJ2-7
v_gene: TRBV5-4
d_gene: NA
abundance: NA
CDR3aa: CASSSTVSYEQYF
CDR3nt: TGTGCCAGCAGCTCGACAGTCTCCTACGAGCAGTACTTC

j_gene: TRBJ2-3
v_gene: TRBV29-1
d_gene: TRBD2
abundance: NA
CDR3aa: CSVGLAGGILRSTDTQYF
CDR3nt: TGCAGCGTTGGCCTAGCGGGGGGTATACTTCGGTCCACAGATACGCAGTATTTT

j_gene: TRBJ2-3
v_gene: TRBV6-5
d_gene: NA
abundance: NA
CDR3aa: CASSLRSNTDTQYF
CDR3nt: TGTGCCAGCAGCTTGCGGAGTAACACAGATACGCAGTATTTT

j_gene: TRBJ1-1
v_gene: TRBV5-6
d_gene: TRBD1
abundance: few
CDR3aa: CASINTGTGHKNTEAFF
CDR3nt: TGTGCCAGCATCAATACCGGGACAGGGCACAAGAACACTGAAGCTTTCTTT

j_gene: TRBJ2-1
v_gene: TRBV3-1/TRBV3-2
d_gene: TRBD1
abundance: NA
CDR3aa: CASSQTGPDNEQFF
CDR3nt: TGTGCCAGCAGCCAGACAGGGCCAGACAATGAGCAGTTCTTC

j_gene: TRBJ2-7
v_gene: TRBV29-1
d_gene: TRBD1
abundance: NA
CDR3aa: CSARTGNYEQYF
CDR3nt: TGCAGCGCGAGGACAGGGAACTACGAGCAGTACTTC

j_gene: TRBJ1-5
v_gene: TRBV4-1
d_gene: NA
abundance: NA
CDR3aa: CASSQDRGRGNQPQHF
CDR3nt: TGCGCCAGCAGCCAAGATAGGGGCAGGGGCAATCAGCCCCAGCATTTT

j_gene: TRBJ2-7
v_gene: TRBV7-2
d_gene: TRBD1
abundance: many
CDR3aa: CASSPTGAYEQYF
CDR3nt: TGTGCCAGCAGCCCGACAGGGGCCTACGAGCAGTACTTC

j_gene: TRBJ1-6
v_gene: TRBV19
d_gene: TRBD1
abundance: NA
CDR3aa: CASSVGQGLQNSPLHF
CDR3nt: TGTGCCAGTAGTGTGGGACAGGGGTTACAAAATTCACCCCTCCACTTT

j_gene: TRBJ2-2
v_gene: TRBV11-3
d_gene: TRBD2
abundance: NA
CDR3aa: CASSTTTSGKRGELFF
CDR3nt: TGTGCCAGCAGCACTACGACTAGCGGGAAACGCGGGGAGCTGTTTTTT

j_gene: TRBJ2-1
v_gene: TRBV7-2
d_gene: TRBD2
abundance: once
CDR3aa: CASSSFLAGYNEQFF
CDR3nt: TGTGCCAGCAGCTCGTTTCTAGCGGGATACAATGAGCAGTTCTTC

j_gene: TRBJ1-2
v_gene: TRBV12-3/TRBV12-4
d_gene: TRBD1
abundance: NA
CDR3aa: CASSTGQGSGYTF
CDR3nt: TGTGCCAGCAGTACTGGACAGGGATCTGGCTACACCTTC

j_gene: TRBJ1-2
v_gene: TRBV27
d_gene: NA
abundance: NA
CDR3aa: CASSIDRIGGYTF
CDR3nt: TGTGCCAGCAGTATCGACAGGATTGGTGGCTACACCTTC

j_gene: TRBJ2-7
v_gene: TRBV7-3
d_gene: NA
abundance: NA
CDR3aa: CASSMGHRYEQYF
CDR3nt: TGTGCCAGCAGCATGGGACACAGGTACGAGCAGTACTTC

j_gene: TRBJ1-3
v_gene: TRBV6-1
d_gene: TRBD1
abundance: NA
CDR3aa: CASSGDRGRSSGNTIYF
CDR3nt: TGTGCCAGCAGTGGTGACAGGGGAAGGAGCTCTGGAAACACCATATATTTT

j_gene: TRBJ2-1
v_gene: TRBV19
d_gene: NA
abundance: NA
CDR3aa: CASSSHYYNEQFF
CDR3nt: TGTGCCAGTAGTTCACACTACTACAATGAGCAGTTCTTC

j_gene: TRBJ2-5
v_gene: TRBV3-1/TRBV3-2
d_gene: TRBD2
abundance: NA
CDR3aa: CASSQVALAGGTSLETQYF
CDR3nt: TGTGCCAGCAGCCAAGTGGCACTAGCGGGAGGAACTAGTTTAGAGACCCAGTACTTC

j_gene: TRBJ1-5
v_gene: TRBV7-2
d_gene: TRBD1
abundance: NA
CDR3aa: CASRQGGPGHQPQHF
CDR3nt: TGTGCCAGCAGACAGGGGGGCCCTGGGCATCAGCCCCAGCATTTT

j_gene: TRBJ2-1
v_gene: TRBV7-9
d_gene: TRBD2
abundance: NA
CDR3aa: CASSLAGGDYNEQFF
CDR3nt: TGTGCCAGCAGCCTAGCGGGAGGGGATTACAATGAGCAGTTCTTC

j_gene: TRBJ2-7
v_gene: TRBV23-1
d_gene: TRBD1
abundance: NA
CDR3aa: CASSPRNQGAPIEQYF
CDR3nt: TGCGCCAGCAGTCCCAGGAATCAGGGGGCGCCGATCGAGCAGTACTTC

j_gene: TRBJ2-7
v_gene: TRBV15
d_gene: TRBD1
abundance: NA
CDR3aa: CATSRDFYKGQTYEQYF
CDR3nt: TGTGCCACCAGCAGAGATTTTTATAAGGGACAGACGTACGAGCAGTACTTC

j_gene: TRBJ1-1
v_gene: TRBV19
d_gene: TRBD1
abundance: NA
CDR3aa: CASTPGVDRGRPEAFF
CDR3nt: TGTGCCAGTACCCCGGGGGTGGACAGGGGGCGGCCTGAAGCTTTCTTT

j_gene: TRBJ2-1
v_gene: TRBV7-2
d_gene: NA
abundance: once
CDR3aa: CASSLVKATAQFF
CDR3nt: TGTGCCAGCAGCTTAGTGAAAGCCACCGCCCAGTTCTTC

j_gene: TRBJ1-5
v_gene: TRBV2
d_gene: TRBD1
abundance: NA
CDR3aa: CASSEAGGQGNQPQHF
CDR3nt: TGTGCCAGCAGTGAAGCCGGGGGACAGGGCAATCAGCCCCAGCATTTT

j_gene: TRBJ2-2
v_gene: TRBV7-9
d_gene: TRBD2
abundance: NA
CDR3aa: CASRKAGGNTGELFF
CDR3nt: TGTGCCAGCAGGAAGGCGGGGGGGAACACCGGGGAGCTGTTTTTT

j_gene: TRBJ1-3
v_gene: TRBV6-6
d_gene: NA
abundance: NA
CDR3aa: CASTITRAFSGNTIYF
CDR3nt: TGTGCCAGCACCATCACCAGGGCCTTCTCTGGAAACACCATATATTTT

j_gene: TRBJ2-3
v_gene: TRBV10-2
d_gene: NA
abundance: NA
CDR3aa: CASRLGTDTQYF
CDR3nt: TGCGCCAGCAGACTAGGCACAGATACGCAGTATTTT

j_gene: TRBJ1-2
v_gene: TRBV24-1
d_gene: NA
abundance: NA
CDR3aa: CATSDQRGYGYTF
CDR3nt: TGTGCCACCAGTGATCAGCGAGGCTATGGCTACACCTTC

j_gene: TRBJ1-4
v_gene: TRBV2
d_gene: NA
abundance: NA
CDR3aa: CATQGYNEKLFF
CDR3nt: TGTGCCACACAGGGCTATAATGAAAAACTGTTTTTT

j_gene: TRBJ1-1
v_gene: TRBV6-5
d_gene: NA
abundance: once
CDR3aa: CASSPGGASSTEAFF
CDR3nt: TGTGCCAGCAGTCCCGGGGGAGCGTCGTCCACTGAAGCTTTCTTT

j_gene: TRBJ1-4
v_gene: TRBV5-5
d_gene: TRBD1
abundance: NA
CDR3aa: CASSLQGARGEKLFF
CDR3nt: TGTGCCAGCAGCCTACAGGGGGCGCGGGGTGAAAAACTGTTTTTT

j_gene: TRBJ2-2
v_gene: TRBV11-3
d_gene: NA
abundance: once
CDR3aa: CASSLDLSGYTGELFF
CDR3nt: TGTGCCAGCAGCTTAGATCTGAGCGGGTACACCGGGGAGCTGTTTTTT

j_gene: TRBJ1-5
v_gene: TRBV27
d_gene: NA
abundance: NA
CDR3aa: CASTPRRGSNQPQHF
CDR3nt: TGTGCCAGCACCCCCCGGAGGGGAAGCAATCAGCCCCAGCATTTT